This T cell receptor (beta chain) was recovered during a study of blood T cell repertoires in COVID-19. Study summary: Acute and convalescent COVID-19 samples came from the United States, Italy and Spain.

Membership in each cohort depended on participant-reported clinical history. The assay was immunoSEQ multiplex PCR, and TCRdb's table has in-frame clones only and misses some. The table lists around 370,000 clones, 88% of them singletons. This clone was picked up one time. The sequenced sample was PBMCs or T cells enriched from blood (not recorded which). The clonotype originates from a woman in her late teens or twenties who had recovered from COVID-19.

CDR3 residues: CASSTSAGVSYEQYF. The CDR3 bases are TGTGCCAGTTCCACCTCGGCGGGAGTGTCCTACGAGCAGTACTTC. This chain connects TRBV19 to TRBJ2-7, with TRBD2 matching 7 bases. Unmatched junction bases numbered 11, after V lost 8 bases and J lost 1 base. Germline CDR1 and CDR2: LNHDA and SQIVND (reference sequence). This CDR3 is built from 15 residues.